This entry is about one TCR beta chain. This receptor's antigen is unknown. No much larger clone is present one base from it, and per-base qualities are unavailable. The cohort comprised 670 or so healthy bone marrow donors. Cohort members were all nominally healthy when sampled, although unrecorded immune exposures were likely present. The donor was CMV seronegative and belonged to the group of over 300 seronegative cohort members. A peripheral blood sample was collected from each donor, and TCR beta sequencing was performed on peripheral blood mononuclear cells. The Qiagen DNeasy Blood Extraction Kit was used to extract genomic DNA from the blood cell samples. This sample was taken from a study of cytomegalovirus exposure and HLA in healthy donors (TCRdb year 2017). Background on the whole study: In an earlier analysis of some 610 of the donors, 276 Gb of sequence data and approximately 100 million unique TCR beta sequences from about 190 million T cells were reported. An early release that covered approximately 600 HLA-typed donors contained approximately 300 gigabases of sequencing data and 85 million to 100 million unique TCR sequences. The genetic ancestry cluster associated with self-reported Caucasian donors included about 81% of the approximately 430 genotyped donors. The aim of the study was to test whether cataloging public T cell receptors could identify signatures of past pathogen exposure. Using immunosequencing, the study profiled T cell repertoires from 666 subjects and related those repertoires to cytomegalovirus serostatus. A separate validation cohort of 100 to 150 different subjects was used in addition to the 666-subject first cohort. The study combined high-throughput TCR immunosequencing, statistical association of individual TCRs with disease status, and machine learning to predict cytomegalovirus infection status. To study patterns of TCR occurrence, a later analysis re-analyzed previously published TCR beta repertoires from several hundred donors and added high-resolution HLA genotyping. Rather than using new phenotypic data, the later analysis identified candidate immune exposures from TCR beta sequences and from how often those sequences occurred across donors. In an earlier analysis of roughly 540 of the donors, high-throughput TCR beta sequencing was used to judge whether each TCR beta V gene segment behaved as functional or pseudogenic. Donor age, sex, ethnicity and CMV serostatus were collected together with the repertoire data. A later genetic analysis took genome-wide SNP genotypes for about 55% of the roughly 700 donors and used that subset as a discovery cohort. Every discovery cohort repertoire had been produced on one sequencing platform. HLA typing covered class I and class II loci at four-digit resolution. Typing coverage varied by locus: about 620-630 donors for A, B, C, DRB1 and DQB1; roughly 560 for DQA1; 606 for DPA1; 450 to 480 for DPB1. A handful of DR-DQ haplotypes were treated as single units for association and clustering because of strong linkage in the cohort. Among 350 to 400 genotyped donors of the cohort, an average of about 240,000 unique TCR beta nucleotide sequences were sequenced per donor, roughly 18% of them non-productive. What the study reported, not specific to this receptor: The classifier was reported to diagnose cytomegalovirus status with high specificity and sensitivity in both the original cohort and the validation cohort. V-gene and J-gene trimming of TCR beta chains was associated with a missense DCLRE1C variant in a later genetic analysis, and the association was replicated in an independent cohort. Compared with equally common non-associated chains, HLA-associated TCR beta chains in a later analysis were more clonally expanded and had lower generation probabilities. Sequencing depth was assumed to be roughly uniform across donors in the presence/absence analyses, though that assumption may not hold. A later analysis found that most CMV-associated TCR beta chains appeared HLA-restricted, with HLA associations seemingly driven largely by CMV exposure. A group of highly shared sequence variants was considered likely to be a technical artifact of the sequencing pipeline. The only immune exposure information available for the cohort was CMV serostatus. In an earlier analysis of around 600 of the donors, most TCR beta V segments appeared in productive rearrangements about 87% or about 30% of the time, broadly matching IMGT annotations. While some public TCRs were present in many individuals, most TCR sequences turned up only very rarely across donors. A later analysis associated approximately 17,000 TCR beta sequences with specific HLA alleles at a false discovery rate of 0.05. Because HLA typing was missing for some donors at each locus, association tests included only the typed subset. A later analysis reported that several top co-occurrence clusters appeared linked to parvovirus B19, influenza, CMV and Epstein-Barr virus. In vitro tests confirmed that a few of the cytomegalovirus-associated TCR beta chains recognize cytomegalovirus antigens. Some IMGT-functional V segments, including TRBV6-2 and TRBV6-3, could not be distinguished by the 87-base-pair reads and were therefore excluded. The authors suggested that the approach could potentially be extended to other disease states and immunological phenotypes. In a later genetic analysis, fewer N-insertions in productive TCRs were reported among donors in an Asian-associated ancestry cluster than the 666-donor mean. Linkage disequilibrium might explain the correlated functional status among segregating V segments, but an unknown experimental factor could not be ruled out. Because counts were too low, 15 or so rarely observed V segments, including chromosome 9 orphons, were excluded from the earlier analysis of about 500 of the donors. When HLA alleles, especially DR and DQ, strongly co-occurred, attributing TCR associations to individual alleles was difficult. A further reported finding was that TCR beta sequences accurately predicted the HLA-A and HLA-B alleles for most subjects in the first cohort. The study gave a list of 150 to 200 TCR beta chains associated with cytomegalovirus. In a later analysis, TCR association rates were found to vary across HLA loci, with the most associated TCRs seen for DRB1 alleles and the fewest for HLA-C alleles. In this cohort, only TCR beta chains were sequenced, and detectable features were limited by the absence of alpha or paired-chain data.

To prepare the library, the immunoSEQ multiplex PCR assay was applied. For the multiplex PCR, a mixture combining 60 forward primers for TCR Vbeta segments and 13 reverse primers for TCR Jbeta segments was used. Amplification of the CDR3 region of rearranged TCR beta genes was performed with a multiplex PCR assay on genomic DNA. The amplified TCR beta libraries were sequenced on the Illumina HiSeq System as 87-base-pair reads. In the paper's pipeline: In a later analysis, 80 million or so unique TCR beta chains were counted across the 500 to 850 repertoires, and around 11 million of these chains were shared by at least two donors. To remove PCR and sequencing errors, raw reads were error-corrected and collapsed into unique sequences using a nearest-neighbor algorithm that merged closely related sequences. CDR3 sequences were aligned to IMGT reference sequences to assign V, D and J gene segments. Each retained sequence needed at least a six-nucleotide match to both a V gene segment and a J gene segment. A rearrangement counted as productive if the CDR3 had no stop codons and remained in frame with V and J, and every other rearrangement counted as non-productive. CDR3 was defined according to IMGT convention as the region running from the second conserved V-encoded cysteine to the conserved J-encoded phenylalanine. In an earlier analysis of more than 550 of the donors, sequences lacking an unambiguous match to a single V gene segment were excluded. An earlier analysis of fewer than 750 of the donors classified V segments as functional when productive rearrangements were above 56.7% and as segregating when the standard deviation between donors was above 5%. A statistical classification framework was built to diagnose cytomegalovirus status from the catalog of TCR beta chain sequences. V and J gene assignment, in a later analysis, came from comparing TCR nucleotide sequences with IMGT/GENE-DB human TR gene sequences. Using the TCRdist pipeline, a later analysis assigned CDR3 sequences along with most-parsimonious VDJ recombination scenarios. A later analysis defined each TCR beta chain by its CDR3 amino acid sequence plus V-gene family, and excluded reads lacking a unique V-gene family. To address suspected cross-contamination and a sequencing artifact, a later analysis removed approximately 600 highly shared, low-generation-probability nucleotide sequences. A later analysis calculated a clonal expansion index for each public chain from normalized within-repertoire ranks of inferred template counts. In a later analysis, generation probabilities were computed with a VDJ recombination model fitted to out-of-frame rearrangements, and the resulting probabilities were checked against IGoR. In a later analysis, TCR-TCR, TCR-HLA and TCR-CMV co-occurrence was scored with hypergeometric tests, and a repertoire-size bias correction was applied to TCR pairs. To estimate false discovery rates, a later analysis permuted the HLA or CMV assignments 20 times. In a later analysis, co-occurring TCRs were grouped using DBSCAN, and TCRdist sequence similarity was added for clustering within HLA-allele-positive subsets. Repertoires with fewer than 30,000 or more than 120,000 public chains were left out of co-occurrence clustering, as were five repertoires with anomalous nucleotide sharing. TCRdb stores this immuneACCESS table with in-frame sequences only. Part of the clones is absent; in the studies checked, under half of the shortfall reflects unresolved V genes, and no reason is known for the rest. V, J and clone size derive from that table, while D and trimming were established from the DNA sequence. The sample table lists a few hundred thousand clones, around 79% of them with a count of one. The ten largest clones capture roughly 1.9% of the sample.

V sheds 2 bases and J sheds 8 bases, leaving 21 bases between their ends. The CDR3, cysteine through phenylalanine, is 16 amino acids long. Of the read, only the CDR3 DNA is kept; its 48 bases are in frame from base 1. CDR1 and CDR2 (LNHDA, SQIVND) derive from the germline V gene (reference sequence). The receptor was derived from a man younger than 35 in good health and CMV-seronegative. The chain is encoded by TRBV19 joined to TRBJ1-2; the D segment could be TRBD1, given 5 matching bases. The sequencing sample was made of PBMCs. The CDR3 reads as follows: CASSITRDSALGGYTF. Read as DNA, the sequence is TGTGCCAGTAGTATAACGAGGGACTCGGCGCTGGGAGGCTACACCTTC.